What follows are 10 T cell receptor beta chains derived from one specimen sequenced in a study of identical twins. MiXCR was run by TCRdb on the 5' RACE reads, yielding one entry per CDR3 protein. The table includes fewer than 450,000 distinct CDR3 sequences, 8.5% to 10% detected once. The sequenced sample consisted of naive T cells sorted from blood. These receptor sequences come from a woman in her forties or fifties in good health.

This clonotype has ten or more counts. The chain couples TRBV5-1 to TRBJ2-5, with TRBD1 as a possible D gene (6 bases). V lost 2 bases and J lost 2, with 10 bases in between. The germline gives CDR1 SGHRS, CDR2 YFSETQ. This CDR3 is 14 amino acids long. CDR3 protein: CASSFGTPQETQYF. In DNA form, the CDR3 reads TGCGCCAGCAGCTTCGGGACACCTCAAGAGACCCAGTACTTC.

The chain carries TRBV29-1 and TRBJ2-7; perhaps TRBD2 as D (6 bases). With 7 bases removed from V and 3 bases from J, the gap between germline ends came to 13 bases. From germline, CDR1 is SQVTM and CDR2 ANQGSEA. This CDR3 region has 12 residues. The CDR3 nucleotides are TGCAGCGCGGGGGACCCAGGCTACGAGCAGTACTTC. Protein product: CSAGDPGYEQYF.

This chain links TRBV4-1 with TRBJ2-4; TRBD2 matches at 15 bases. The CDR3 is made up of 18 amino acids. The V segment lost 4 bases and the J segment 3 bases; nucleotides outside the gene matches: 7. Per germline, CDR1 MGHRA and CDR2 YSYEKL. Here the CDR3 reads CASSPGLAGGPSKNIQYF. In DNA form, the CDR3 reads TGCGCCAGCAGCCCCGGACTAGCGGGAGGGCCCAGCAAAAACATTCAGTACTTC.

In this sample, this clonotype turned up a few times. J is TRBJ2-2 and V is TRBV24-1; 7 bases agree with TRBD2. The V segment lost 1 base and the J segment 7 bases; nucleotides outside the gene matches: 8. CDR3 size: 16 residues. Germline CDR1 is KGHDR and CDR2 is SFDVKD. CDR3 amino acids: CATSDFVAGASGELFF. In DNA form, the CDR3 reads TGTGCCACCAGTGATTTTGTAGCGGGCGCCAGCGGGGAGCTGTTTTTT.

The table lists this clonotype with a few counts. The V gene is TRBV24-1, the J gene TRBJ2-1, with TRBD1 matching 8 bases. There are 16 residues in the CDR3. The trim removed 5 bases at V and 3 bases at J, leaving 8 bases unmatched. CDR1 is KGHDR and CDR2 is SFDVKD in the germline V gene. This CDR3 reads CATSAQTGEDYNEQFF. CDR3 nucleotides: TGTGCCACCAGTGCCCAGACAGGGGAGGACTACAATGAGCAGTTCTTC.

V is TRBV29-1 and J is TRBJ1-5; D is possibly TRBD1 (6 bases). The CDR3 covers 12 residues. Trimming took 4 bases from V and 4 from J, leaving 8 bases between them. Germline-derived CDR1 and CDR2 are SQVTM and ANQGSEA. The CDR3: CSVGGRNQPQHF. The CDR3 coding sequence is TGCAGCGTTGGGGGGCGAAATCAGCCCCAGCATTTT.

This clonotype was counted many times. V and J are TRBV10-3 and TRBJ2-7, with 12 bases that match TRBD2. This CDR3 has 15 amino acids. Germline values: CDR1 ENHRY, CDR2 SYGVKD. V lost 2 bases and J lost 4; bases outside the gene matches: 3. The CDR3 sequence is CAISEASGRAYEQYV. The CDR3 DNA reads TGTGCCATCAGTGAGGCTAGCGGGAGGGCTTACGAGCAGTACGTC.

This clonotype occurred many times. The chain has TRBV9 and TRBJ2-5; D unresolved. Germline CDR1 SGDLS, CDR2 YYNGEE. V was shortened by 1 base and J by 5 bases, with 24 bases between the two germline ends. The CDR3 loop spans 18 amino acids. The CDR3 DNA follows: TGTGCCAGCAGCGTATCCCACGCTATACCCCCGGTCGGTGAGACCCAGTACTTC. Residues: CASSVSHAIPPVGETQYF.

This clonotype appeared a few times. The V and J genes are TRBV2 and TRBJ1-5; D ambiguous. V shed 7 bases and J shed 6 bases, with 16 bases lying between them. Germline assignment: CDR1 SNHLY and CDR2 FYNNEI. The CDR3 totals 14 residues. CDR3 coding DNA: TGTGCCAGCACCGGGTGGGGTTGGAGTCAGCCCCAGCATTTT. Its protein product is CASTGWGWSQPQHF. Full variable domain (missing parts from reference TRBV2 and TRBJ1-5): EPEVTQTPSHQVTQMGQEVILRCVPISNHLYFYWYRQILGQKVEFLVSFYNNEISEKSEIFDDQFSVERPDGSNFTLKIRSTKLEDSAMYFCASTGWGWSQPQHFGDGTRLSIL.

Ten or more counts support this clonotype. CDR3 nucleotide sequence: TGTGCCAGCAGTGGCTCGGAGGACAGGGGCTACGAGCAGTACGTC. Translating it yields CASSGSEDRGYEQYV. The chain has TRBV12-3 or TRBV12-4 and TRBJ2-7; 9 nucleotides agree with TRBD1. This CDR3 has 15 amino acids. Unmatched junction bases numbered 8, after V lost 5 bases and J lost 3 bases.